The 17 T cell receptor beta chains presented below share a single source sample, sequenced in a study of patients and donors after allogeneic stem cell transplantation. TCRdb processed the RT-PCR reads anew with MiXCR; each CDR3 protein has one entry. The table shows roughly 200,000 distinct CDR3 sequences, with around 41% occurring only once. The sequencing input was blood, either unsorted or a sorted T cell fraction (not recorded which). These TCRs come from a human donor who was either an allogeneic HSCT recipient or a stem cell or donor lymphocyte infusion donor (not recorded which). It is not recorded whose cells these are; they may come from a transplant donor.

This chain connects TRBV18 to TRBJ1-2; 9 bases agree with TRBD1. The V and J ends lost 6 bases and 0 bases, in that order; junction bases with no gene match: 11. Germline CDR1 and CDR2: KGHSH and LQKENI. The CDR3 spans 17 residues. CDR3 in amino acids: CASSVVLTGGPNYGYTF. CDR3 bases: TGTGCCAGCTCCGTCGTGCTCACAGGGGGCCCTAACTATGGCTACACCTTC.

The J gene is TRBJ1-2, the V gene TRBV3-1; 7 positions match TRBD1. Germline loops: CDR1 LGHDT, CDR2 YNNKEL (reference sequence). J was trimmed by 8 bases and V by 1 base; bases with no gene match: 7. This CDR3 has 14 residues. CDR3 loop: CASSQGQGVRGYTF. The CDR3 bases are TGTGCCAGCAGCCAAGGACAGGGTGTTAGGGGCTACACCTTC.

The chain carries TRBV7-2 and TRBJ1-5, with D unresolved. The CDR3 totals 15 residues. Germline V gives CDR1 SGHTA, CDR2 FQGNSA. The germline V and J ends were trimmed by 2 bases and 7 bases, with 15 bases remaining between them. CDR3 residues: CASSLYPGEGQPQHF. Written as DNA, the CDR3 is TGTGCCAGCAGCTTATACCCTGGAGAAGGGCAGCCCCAGCATTTT.

This CDR3 reads CASSFRQDTEAFF. The CDR3 DNA reads TGTGCCAGCAGCTTCCGACAGGACACTGAAGCTTTCTTT. The genes are TRBV7-7 and TRBJ1-1; tentatively, D is TRBD1 (6 bases). The CDR3 consists of 13 residues. V lost 3 bases to trimming and J lost 3 bases, with 8 bases between them. Per germline, CDR1 SSHAT and CDR2 FNYEAQ (reference sequence). The full variable domain, its missing parts supplied by reference TRBV7-7 and TRBJ1-1, is GAGVSQSPRYKVTKRGQDVTLRCDPISSHATLYWYQQALGQGPEFLTYFNYEAQPDKSGLPSDRFSAERPEGSISTLTIQRTEQRDSAMYRCASSFRQDTEAFFGQGTRLTVV.

This clonotype was counted once. This chain uses TRBV10-3 with TRBJ2-7; the D gene is possibly TRBD2 (6 bases). V lost 10 bases, J lost 1 base, and 14 bases lay in between. The CDR3 consists of 13 residues. Germline values: CDR1 ENHRY, CDR2 SYGVKD. In DNA, the CDR3 is TGTGCCACTGGGAGGCAGGTGTCCTACGAGCAGTACTTC. It encodes CATGRQVSYEQYF.

There are a few counts of this clonotype. V and J are TRBV12-3 or TRBV12-4 and TRBJ2-7; the match to TRBD2 covers 8 bases. CDR3 length: 13 residues. The ends lost 5 bases at V and 0 bases at J; junction bases unmatched: 0. This CDR3 is CASSGLASYEQYF. The CDR3, as DNA: TGTGCCAGCAGTGGACTAGCCTCCTACGAGCAGTACTTC.

The gene calls are TRBV20-1 and TRBJ2-7; D perhaps matches TRBD1 (5 bases). CDR1 and CDR2 from the germline V gene are DFQATT and SNEGSKA (reference sequence). The CDR3 covers 12 residues. Trimming cost V 3 bases and J 3 bases, with 9 bases left between them. The DNA of the CDR3 is TGCAGTGCTAGGGACACCTACTACGAGCAGTACTTC. It yields the protein CSARDTYYEQYF.

In its sample, this clonotype was seen a few times. The CDR3 region has the DNA TGTGCCAGCCGCCCAGGGGGCAGACTCACTGAAGCTTTCTTT. Protein product: CASRPGGRLTEAFF. The gene calls are TRBV27 and TRBJ1-1; 8 bases are shared with TRBD1. There are 14 residues in the CDR3. Germline V CDR1 and CDR2: MNHEY, SMNVEV (reference sequence). Trimming took 8 bases from V and 4 from J; bases not matched to a gene: 9.

This clonotype was seen more than once but under ten times. The V and J genes are TRBV10-3 and TRBJ1-3, with D perhaps matching TRBD1 (5 bases). The ends were cut back, 5 bases at V and 0 bases at J, with 11 bases in the middle. Germline values: CDR1 ENHRY, CDR2 SYGVKD. The CDR3 runs to 15 residues. CDR3 DNA sequence: TGTGCCATCAGTCCCAGGGAACTCTCTGGAAACACCATATATTTT. This gives the protein CAISPRELSGNTIYF.

This clonotype was detected a few times. V is TRBV12-3 or TRBV12-4 and J is TRBJ1-1, with D possibly TRBD1 on 6 matching bases. The CDR3 spans 14 residues. V was clipped by 5 bases and J by 1 base, with 11 bases between them. The CDR3 loop reads CASSRRGPNTEAFF. The CDR3 bases are TGTGCCAGCAGTCGGCGGGGGCCGAACACTGAAGCTTTCTTT.

This clonotype came up a few times. The V and J genes are TRBV7-9 and TRBJ1-1; D unresolved. The ends were cut back, 5 bases at V and 1 base at J, with 8 bases in the middle. The CDR3 loop spans 13 amino acids. The germline CDR1 and CDR2 sequences are SEHNR and FQNEAQ (reference sequence). CDR3 DNA sequence: TGTGCCAGCAGCCGGACCCCGAACACTGAAGCTTTCTTT. Translated, it gives CASSRTPNTEAFF.

This clonotype has just a few counts. The rearrangement joins TRBV12-3 or TRBV12-4 to TRBJ1-1; D gene ambiguous. V shed 3 bases and J shed 5 bases, with 10 bases lying between them. The CDR3 extends over 13 amino acids. The CDR3 sequence is CASSFPPPTEAFF. The CDR3 DNA follows: TGTGCCAGCAGTTTTCCCCCCCCTACTGAAGCTTTCTTT.

This clonotype was observed a few times. V gene TRBV4-1 combines with J gene TRBJ1-4; D is undetermined. The CDR3 loop spans 11 amino acids. Trimming removed 5 bases at V and 5 bases at J, with 3 bases between. The germline CDR1 and CDR2 sequences are MGHRA and YSYEKL. CDR3 protein: CASSKNEKLFF. In DNA form, the CDR3 reads TGCGCCAGCAGCAAAAATGAAAAACTGTTTTTT.

The genes are TRBV4-3 and TRBJ1-6, with a weak D call TRBD1 (6 bases). The CDR3 contains 15 residues. The V and J ends lost 4 bases and 8 bases respectively, with 15 bases between them. Looked up from germline, CDR1 is LGHNA and CDR2 is YSLEER. The CDR3 sequence: CASSPGQRVYSPLHF. The CDR3 DNA reads TGCGCCAGCAGCCCCGGACAGAGAGTCTATTCACCCCTCCACTTT.

The rearrangement links TRBV5-5 to TRBJ1-2; 9 bases are a match to TRBD1. In germline, CDR1 is SGHKS, CDR2 YYEKEE (reference sequence). V dropped 0 bases and J dropped 4; count of bases not matched to a gene: 7. CDR3 length equals 16 residues. The CDR3 reads CASSLVGTGPVYGYTF. In DNA, the CDR3 is TGTGCCAGCAGCTTGGTCGGGACAGGGCCAGTCTATGGCTACACCTTC.

This clonotype was seen more than once but under ten times. The rearrangement joins TRBV9 to TRBJ1-2; tentative D call: TRBD1 (5 bases). The CDR3 is 17 residues long. Germline V gene data show CDR1 as SGDLS and CDR2 as YYNGEE. Trimming removed 2 bases from V and 3 bases from J, with 20 bases in between. CDR3 protein: CASSVGIHRSPHYGYTF. CDR3 DNA: TGTGCCAGCAGCGTGGGCATACACAGGTCTCCTCACTATGGCTACACCTTC.

The gene calls are TRBV3-1 and TRBJ2-6, with D perhaps TRBD1 or TRBD2 (5 bases each). The length of the CDR3 is 19 residues. Germline assignment: CDR1 LGHDT and CDR2 YNNKEL (reference sequence). The V end lost 0 bases, the J end lost 0 bases, and 15 bases lay between the germline ends. The CDR3 sequence: CASSQDLRDVSSGANVLTF. The CDR3 DNA reads TGTGCCAGCAGCCAAGATCTCCGGGACGTGAGCTCTGGGGCCAACGTCCTGACTTTC.